Below, 9 T cell receptor beta chains from the same sample are listed, as sequenced in a study of T cells in tuberculosis. Assay used: immunoSEQ multiplex PCR; TCRdb lists only in-frame clones, some missing. The sample carries about 25,000 clones, more than 80% recorded once. Sequencing was done on a sample of PBMCs. The origin of the receptors is a donor between 10 and 35 years old with latent tuberculosis or without tuberculosis infection. Some clones in this sample may be carry-over from other donors' samples.

The chain is built from TRBV29-1 and TRBJ2-5, with D unclear. Trimming removed 7 bases at V and 2 bases at J, with 14 bases between. Per germline, CDR1 SQVTM and CDR2 ANQGSEA. The CDR3 consists of 13 residues. CDR3 sequence (DNA): TGCAGCGCCGGCCCAGGTCTGCAAGAGACCCAGTACTTC. Amino acids: CSAGPGLQETQYF.

The chain has TRBV15 and TRBJ1-3; a possible D gene is TRBD1 (6 bases). V gave up 1 base and J gave up 0 bases, with 10 bases separating them. Germline CDR1 LNHNV, CDR2 YYDKDF (reference sequence). This CDR3 is built from 16 residues. In nucleotides, the CDR3 is TGTGCCACCAGCAGAGCACAGGGTTTCTCTGGAAACACCATATATTTT. Its translation: CATSRAQGFSGNTIYF.

The chain couples TRBV7-6 to TRBJ2-5, with D possibly TRBD1 on 5 matching bases. Germline V gene data show CDR1 as SGHVS and CDR2 as FNYEAQ. Trimming pared 5 bases from V and 2 bases from J, leaving 12 bases between. CDR3 length: 14 residues. The CDR3 DNA reads as TGTGCCAGCAGCATACACAGGAGACAAGAGACCCAGTACTTC. Protein sequence: CASSIHRRQETQYF.

The chain combines TRBV6-1 with TRBJ1-5; D is possibly TRBD1 (6 bases). Germline V gene data show CDR1 as MNHNS and CDR2 as SASEGT. V was shortened by 9 bases and J by 6 bases, with 12 bases between the two germline ends. The length of the CDR3 is 12 residues. The CDR3 protein is CASQGFSQPQHF. The CDR3 DNA reads TGTGCCAGTCAGGGGTTTTCTCAGCCCCAGCATTTT.

DNA of the CDR3: TGTGCCAGCGGTCGGGGGAGCTCCTACAATGAGCAGTTCTTC. Protein: CASGRGSSYNEQFF. The chain is built from TRBV6-5 and TRBJ2-1; D possibly corresponds to TRBD2 (6 bases). The ends were cut back, 8 bases at V and 0 bases at J, with 11 bases in the middle. Germline loops: CDR1 MNHEY, CDR2 SVGAGI. The CDR3 length is 14 residues.

The V and J genes are TRBV6-5 and TRBJ2-7, with 9 bases that match TRBD1. There are 13 residues in the CDR3. Germline V lookup: CDR1 MNHEY, CDR2 SVGAGI. With 4 bases clipped from V and 7 bases from J, the junction kept 5 bases outside the gene matches. Written as DNA, the CDR3 is TGTGCCAGCAGTTTCGGGACAGGGAAGGAGCAGTACTTC. Protein product: CASSFGTGKEQYF.

This clone was seen only once. The chain recombines TRBV27 with TRBJ2-7; D ambiguous. The germline V and J ends were trimmed by 1 base and 0 bases, with 7 bases remaining between them. Germline V gene sequence: CDR1 MNHEY, CDR2 SMNVEV (reference sequence). This CDR3 has 14 amino acids. This chain's CDR3 is CASSLWNYSYEQYF. Written as DNA, the CDR3 is TGTGCCAGCAGTTTATGGAACTACTCCTACGAGCAGTACTTC.

The chain uses TRBV14 and TRBJ2-2, with 8 positions matching TRBD1. The CDR3 extends over 16 amino acids. Germline CDR1 and CDR2: SGHDN and FVKESK. V shed 5 bases, J shed 2 bases, and the junction held 7 bases outside the gene matches. CDR3 sequence: CASSDRDRPNTGELFF. DNA for the CDR3: TGTGCCAGCAGCGACCGGGACAGGCCAAACACCGGGGAGCTGTTTTTT.

Here the CDR3 DNA reads TGTGCCTGGAGACAGGGGGCGGCGGACACCATATATTTT. Protein sequence: CAWRQGAADTIYF. The genes are TRBV30 and TRBJ1-3; 9 nucleotides match TRBD1. This CDR3 is built from 13 residues. Unmatched junction bases numbered 5, after V lost 3 bases and J lost 8 bases. The germline CDR1 and CDR2 sequences are GTSNPN and SVGIG (reference sequence).